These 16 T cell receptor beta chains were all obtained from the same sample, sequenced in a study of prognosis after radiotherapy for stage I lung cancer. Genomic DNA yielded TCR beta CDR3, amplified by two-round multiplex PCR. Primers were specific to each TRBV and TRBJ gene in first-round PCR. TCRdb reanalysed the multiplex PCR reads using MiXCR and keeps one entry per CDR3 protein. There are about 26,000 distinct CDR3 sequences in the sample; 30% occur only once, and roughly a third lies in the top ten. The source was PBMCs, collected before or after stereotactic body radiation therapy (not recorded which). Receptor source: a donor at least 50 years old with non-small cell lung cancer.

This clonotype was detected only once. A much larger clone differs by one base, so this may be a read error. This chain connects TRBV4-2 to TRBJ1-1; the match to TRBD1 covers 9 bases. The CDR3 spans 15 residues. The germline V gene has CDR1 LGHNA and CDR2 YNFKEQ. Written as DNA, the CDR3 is TGTGCCAGCAGCCAAGACGGGACAGGGATCACTCAAGCTTTCTTT. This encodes CASSQDGTGITQAFF.

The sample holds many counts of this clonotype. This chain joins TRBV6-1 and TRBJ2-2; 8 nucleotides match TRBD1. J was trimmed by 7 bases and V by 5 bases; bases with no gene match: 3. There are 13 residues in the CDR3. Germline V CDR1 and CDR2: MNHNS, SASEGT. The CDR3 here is CASSPGTGGELFF. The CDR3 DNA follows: TGTGCCAGCAGTCCCGGGACAGGCGGGGAGCTGTTTTTT.

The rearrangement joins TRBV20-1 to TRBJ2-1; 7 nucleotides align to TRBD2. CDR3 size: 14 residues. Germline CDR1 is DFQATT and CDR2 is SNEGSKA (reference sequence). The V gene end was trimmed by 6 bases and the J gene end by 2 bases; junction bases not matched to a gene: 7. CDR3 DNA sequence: TGCAGTGCGCTCCGGGACTATCCCTACAATGAGCAGTTCTTC. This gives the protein CSALRDYPYNEQFF.

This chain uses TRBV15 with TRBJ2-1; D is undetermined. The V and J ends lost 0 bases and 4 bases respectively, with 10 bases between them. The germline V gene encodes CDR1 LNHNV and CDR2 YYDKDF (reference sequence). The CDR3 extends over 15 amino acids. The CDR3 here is CATSRDSKTYNEQFF. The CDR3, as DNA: TGTGCCACCAGCAGAGATAGTAAGACTTACAATGAGCAGTTCTTC.

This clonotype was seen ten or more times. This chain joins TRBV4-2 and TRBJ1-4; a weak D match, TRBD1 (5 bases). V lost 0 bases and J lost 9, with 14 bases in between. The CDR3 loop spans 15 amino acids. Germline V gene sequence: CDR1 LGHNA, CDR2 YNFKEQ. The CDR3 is CASSQDGGLAKKLFF. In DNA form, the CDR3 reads TGTGCCAGCAGCCAAGACGGGGGTTTGGCAAAAAAACTGTTTTTT.

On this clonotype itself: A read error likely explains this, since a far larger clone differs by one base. CDR3 residues: CASSLGGLVIHEQYF. The CDR3 region has the DNA TGTGCCAGCAGCTTAGGAGGTTTAGTGATACACGAGCAGTACTTC. The rearrangement uses TRBV7-9 and TRBJ2-7; D is ambiguous. V lost 1 base to trimming and J lost 5 bases, with 15 bases between them. The CDR3 spans 15 residues. Germline CDR1 reads SEHNR; CDR2 reads FQNEAQ (reference sequence).

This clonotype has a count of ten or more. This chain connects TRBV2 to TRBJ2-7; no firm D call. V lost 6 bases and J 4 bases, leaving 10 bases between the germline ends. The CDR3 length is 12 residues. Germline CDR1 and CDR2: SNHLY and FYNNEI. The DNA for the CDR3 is TGTGCCAGCAGCAGTCCTAGTTACGAGCAGTACTTC. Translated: CASSSPSYEQYF. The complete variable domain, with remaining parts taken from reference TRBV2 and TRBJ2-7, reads EPEVTQTPSHQVTQMGQEVILRCVPISNHLYFYWYRQILGQKVEFLVSFYNNEISEKSEIFDDQFSVERPDGSNFTLKIRSTKLEDSAMYFCASSSPSYEQYFGPGTRLTVT.

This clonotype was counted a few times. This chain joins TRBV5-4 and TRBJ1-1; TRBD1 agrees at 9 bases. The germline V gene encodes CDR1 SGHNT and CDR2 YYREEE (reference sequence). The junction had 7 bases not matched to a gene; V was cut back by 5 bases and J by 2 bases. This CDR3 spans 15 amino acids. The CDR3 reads CASSSPGQGNTEAFF. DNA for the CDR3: TGTGCCAGCAGTTCACCGGGACAGGGAAACACTGAAGCTTTCTTT.

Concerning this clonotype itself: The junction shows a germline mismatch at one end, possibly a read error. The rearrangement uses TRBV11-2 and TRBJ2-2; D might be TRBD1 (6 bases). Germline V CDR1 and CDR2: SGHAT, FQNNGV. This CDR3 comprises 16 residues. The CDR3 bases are TGTGCCAGCAGCTTGCAACAGGGCTCGAACACCGTGGAGCTGTTTTTT. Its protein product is CASSLQQGSNTVELFF.

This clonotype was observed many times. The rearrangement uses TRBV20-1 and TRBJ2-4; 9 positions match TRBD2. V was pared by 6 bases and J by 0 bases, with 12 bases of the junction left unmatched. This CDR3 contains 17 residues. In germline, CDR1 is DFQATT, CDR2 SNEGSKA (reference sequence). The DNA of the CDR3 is TGCAGTGCAATAGCGGGGGTGGTCTGGGGAGCCAAAAACATTCAGTACTTC. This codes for CSAIAGVVWGAKNIQYF.

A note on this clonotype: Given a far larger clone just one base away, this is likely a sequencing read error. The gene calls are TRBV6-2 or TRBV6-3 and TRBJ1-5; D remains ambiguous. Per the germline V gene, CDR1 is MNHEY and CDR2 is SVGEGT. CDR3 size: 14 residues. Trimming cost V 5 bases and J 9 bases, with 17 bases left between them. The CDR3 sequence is CASSELAAQWPQHF. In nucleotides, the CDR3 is TGTGCCAGCAGTGAACTGGCAGCCCAGTGGCCCCAGCATTTT.

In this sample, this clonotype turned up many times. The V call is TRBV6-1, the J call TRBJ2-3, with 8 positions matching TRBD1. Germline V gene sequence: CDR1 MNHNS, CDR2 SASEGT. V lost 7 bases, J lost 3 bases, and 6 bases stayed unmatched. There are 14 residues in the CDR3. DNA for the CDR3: TGTGCCAGCACTCCGACAGGGGTAACAGATACGCAGTATTTT. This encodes CASTPTGVTDTQYF.

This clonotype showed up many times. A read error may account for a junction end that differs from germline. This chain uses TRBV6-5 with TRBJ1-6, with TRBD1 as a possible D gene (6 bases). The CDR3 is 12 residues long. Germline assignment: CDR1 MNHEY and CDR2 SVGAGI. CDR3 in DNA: TGTGCCAGCAGTTACCAGGGGTCCGCACCCTCATTT. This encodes CASSYQGSAPSF.

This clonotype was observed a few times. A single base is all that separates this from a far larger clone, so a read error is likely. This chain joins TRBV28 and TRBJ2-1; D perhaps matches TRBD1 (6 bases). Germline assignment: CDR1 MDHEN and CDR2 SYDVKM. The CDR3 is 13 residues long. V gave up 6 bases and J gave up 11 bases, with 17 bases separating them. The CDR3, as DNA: TGTGCCAGCAGATCCGGACAGTCGAACCAGCAGTTCTTC. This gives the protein CASRSGQSNQQFF.

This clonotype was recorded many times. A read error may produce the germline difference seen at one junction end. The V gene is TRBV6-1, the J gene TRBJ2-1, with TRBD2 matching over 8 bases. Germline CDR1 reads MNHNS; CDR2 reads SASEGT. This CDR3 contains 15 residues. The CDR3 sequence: CASSPLLAERYEQLF. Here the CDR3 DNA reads TGTGCCAGCAGCCCCCTACTAGCGGAGAGGTATGAGCAGCTCTTC.

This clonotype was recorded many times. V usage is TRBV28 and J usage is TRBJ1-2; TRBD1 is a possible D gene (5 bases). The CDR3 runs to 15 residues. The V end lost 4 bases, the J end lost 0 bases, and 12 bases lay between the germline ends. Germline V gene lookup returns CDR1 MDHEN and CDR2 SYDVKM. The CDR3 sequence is CASSSMGPANYGYTF. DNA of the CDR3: TGTGCCAGCAGTTCTATGGGGCCAGCTAACTATGGCTACACCTTC.